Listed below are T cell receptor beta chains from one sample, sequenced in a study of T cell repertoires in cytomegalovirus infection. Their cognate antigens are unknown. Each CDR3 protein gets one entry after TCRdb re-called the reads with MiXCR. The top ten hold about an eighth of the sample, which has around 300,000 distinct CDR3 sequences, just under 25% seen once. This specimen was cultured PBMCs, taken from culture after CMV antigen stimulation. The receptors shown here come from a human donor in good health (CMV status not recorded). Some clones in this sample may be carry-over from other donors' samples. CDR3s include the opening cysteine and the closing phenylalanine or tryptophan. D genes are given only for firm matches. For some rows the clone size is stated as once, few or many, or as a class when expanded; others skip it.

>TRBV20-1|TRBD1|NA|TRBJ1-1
CSAGTGGTEAFF
TGCAGTGCGGGGACAGGGGGCACTGAAGCTTTCTTT
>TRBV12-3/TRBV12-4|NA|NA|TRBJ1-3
CASSWATGNTIYF
TGTGCCAGCAGTTGGGCGACCGGAAACACCATATATTTT
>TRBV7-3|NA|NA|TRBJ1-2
CASSLGRGGVDGYTF
TGTGCCAGCAGCTTAGGCCGAGGAGGGGTTGATGGCTACACCTTC
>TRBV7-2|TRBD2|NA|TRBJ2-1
CASSLTSLGNEQFF
TGTGCCAGCAGCTTGACTAGCTTGGGCAATGAGCAGTTCTTC
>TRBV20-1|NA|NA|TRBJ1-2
CSARDPDTFMGGYTF
TGCAGTGCTAGAGATCCCGATACCTTTATGGGTGGCTACACCTTC
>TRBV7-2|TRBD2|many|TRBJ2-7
CASSLVAGGANEQYF
TGTGCCAGCAGCTTAGTAGCGGGGGGGGCCAACGAGCAGTACTTC
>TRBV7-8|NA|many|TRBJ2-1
CASSLVGGSNEQFF
TGTGCCAGCAGCTTAGTTGGCGGCAGCAATGAGCAGTTCTTC
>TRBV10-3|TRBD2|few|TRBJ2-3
CAISESTVTSGGYTDTQYF
TGTGCCATCAGTGAGTCGACTGTGACTAGCGGGGGCTACACAGATACGCAGTATTTT
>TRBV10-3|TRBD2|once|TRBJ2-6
CAISESGTSGASGANVLTF
TGTGCCATCAGTGAGTCGGGGACTAGCGGCGCCTCTGGGGCCAACGTCCTGACTTTC
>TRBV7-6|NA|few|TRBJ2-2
CASSRHGELFF
TGTGCCAGCAGCCGACACGGGGAGCTGTTTTTT
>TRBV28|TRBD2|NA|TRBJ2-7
CASSPSGGGLTYEQYF
TGTGCCAGCAGTCCCTCGGGCGGGGGGCTCACCTACGAGCAGTACTTC
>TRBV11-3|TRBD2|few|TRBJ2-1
CASSLGLLAGGPNNEQFF
TGTGCCAGCAGCTTAGGCCTACTAGCGGGAGGACCCAACAATGAGCAGTTCTTC
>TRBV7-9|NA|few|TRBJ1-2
CASSSISGQQERF
TGTGCCAGCAGCTCAATCTCTGGACAGCAGGAGAGGTTC
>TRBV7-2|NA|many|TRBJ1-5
CASSLRRGNNQPQHF
TGTGCCAGCAGCTTAAGACGAGGTAACAATCAGCCCCAGCATTTT
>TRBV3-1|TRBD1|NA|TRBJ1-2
CASSRGTGGYGYTF
TGTGCCAGCAGCCGGGGAACAGGGGGCTATGGCTACACCTTC